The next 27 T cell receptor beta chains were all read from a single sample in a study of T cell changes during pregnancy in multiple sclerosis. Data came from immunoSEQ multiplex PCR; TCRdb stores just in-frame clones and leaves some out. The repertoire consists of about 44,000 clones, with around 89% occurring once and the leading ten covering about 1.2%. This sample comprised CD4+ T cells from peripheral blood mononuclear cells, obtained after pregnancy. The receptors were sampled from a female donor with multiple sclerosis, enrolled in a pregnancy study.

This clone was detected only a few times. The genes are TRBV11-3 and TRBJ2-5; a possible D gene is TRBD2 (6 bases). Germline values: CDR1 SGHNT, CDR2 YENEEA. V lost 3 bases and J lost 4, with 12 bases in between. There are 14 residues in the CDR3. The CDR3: CASSFSWRGETQYF. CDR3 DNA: TGTGCCAGCAGCTTTAGCTGGAGGGGAGAGACCCAGTACTTC. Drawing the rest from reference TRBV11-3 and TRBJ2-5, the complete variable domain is EAGVVQSPRYKIIEKKQPVAFWCNPISGHNTLYWYLQNLGQGPELLIRYENEEAVDDSQLPKDRFSAERLKGVDSTLKIQPAELGDSAVYLCASSFSWRGETQYFGPGTRLLVL.

The CDR3: CASSTPGTAGEKLFF. CDR3 bases: TGTGCCAGCAGTACCCCGGGGACAGCTGGAGAAAAACTGTTTTTT. V usage is TRBV28 and J usage is TRBJ1-4; 7 bases are shared with TRBD1. The germline V gene encodes CDR1 MDHEN and CDR2 SYDVKM. CDR3 length equals 15 residues. V shed 5 bases and J 8 bases; nucleotides not matched to a gene: 11.

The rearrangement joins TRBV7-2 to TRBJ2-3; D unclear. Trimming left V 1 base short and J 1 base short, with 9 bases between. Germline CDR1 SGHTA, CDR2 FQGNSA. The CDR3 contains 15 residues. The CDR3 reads CASSLGRGGTDTQYF. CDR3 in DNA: TGTGCCAGCAGCTTAGGGCGAGGCGGCACAGATACGCAGTATTTT.

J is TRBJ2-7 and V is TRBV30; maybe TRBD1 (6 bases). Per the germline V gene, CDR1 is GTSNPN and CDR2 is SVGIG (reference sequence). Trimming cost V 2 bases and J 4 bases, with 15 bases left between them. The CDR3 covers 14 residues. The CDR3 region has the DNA TGTGCCTGGAGTCATACGACAAGGGGGTACGAGCAGTACTTC. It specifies CAWSHTTRGYEQYF.

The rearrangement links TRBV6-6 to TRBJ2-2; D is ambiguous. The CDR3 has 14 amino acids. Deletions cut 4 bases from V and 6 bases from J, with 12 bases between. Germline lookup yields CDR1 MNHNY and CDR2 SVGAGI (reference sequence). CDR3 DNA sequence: TGTGCCAGCAGTTCCTCTAGTTTAGCCGGGGAGCTGTTTTTT. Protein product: CASSSSSLAGELFF.

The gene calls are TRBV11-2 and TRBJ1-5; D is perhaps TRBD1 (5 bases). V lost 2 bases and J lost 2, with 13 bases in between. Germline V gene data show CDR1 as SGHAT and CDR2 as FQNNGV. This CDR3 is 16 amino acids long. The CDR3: CASSLRGLGGNQPQHF. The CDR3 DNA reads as TGTGCCAGCAGCTTAAGGGGACTCGGGGGCAATCAGCCCCAGCATTTT.

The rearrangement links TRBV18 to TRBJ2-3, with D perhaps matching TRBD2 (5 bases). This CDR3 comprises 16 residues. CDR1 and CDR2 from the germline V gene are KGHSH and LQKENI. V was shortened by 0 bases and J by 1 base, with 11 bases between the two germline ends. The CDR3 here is CASSPPYGSGTDTQYF. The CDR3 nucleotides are TGTGCCAGCTCACCACCGTATGGTAGCGGCACAGATACGCAGTATTTT.

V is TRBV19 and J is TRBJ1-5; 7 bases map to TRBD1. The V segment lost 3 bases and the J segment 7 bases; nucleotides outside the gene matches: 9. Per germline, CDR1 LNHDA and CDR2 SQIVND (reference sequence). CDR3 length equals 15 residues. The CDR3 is CASSIEPGGYQPQHF. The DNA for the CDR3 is TGTGCCAGTAGTATTGAGCCAGGGGGGTACCAGCCCCAGCATTTT.

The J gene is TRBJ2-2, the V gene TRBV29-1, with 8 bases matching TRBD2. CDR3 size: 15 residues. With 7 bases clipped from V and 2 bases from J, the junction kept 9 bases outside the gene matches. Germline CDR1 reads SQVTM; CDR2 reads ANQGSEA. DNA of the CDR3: TGCAGCGCTGGGCGCGGGAGGACCAACACCGGGGAGCTGTTTTTT. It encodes CSAGRGRTNTGELFF.

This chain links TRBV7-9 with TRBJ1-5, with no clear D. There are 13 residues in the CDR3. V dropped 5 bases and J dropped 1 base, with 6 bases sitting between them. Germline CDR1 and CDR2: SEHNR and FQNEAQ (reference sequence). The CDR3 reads CASSGGSNQPQHF. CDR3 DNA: TGTGCCAGCAGCGGTGGCAGCAATCAGCCCCAGCATTTT.

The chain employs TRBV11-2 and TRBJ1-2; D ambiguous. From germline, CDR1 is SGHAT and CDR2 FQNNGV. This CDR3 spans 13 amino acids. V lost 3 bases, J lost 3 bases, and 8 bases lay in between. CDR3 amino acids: CASSFVADYGYTF. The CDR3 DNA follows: TGTGCCAGCAGCTTTGTGGCAGACTATGGCTACACCTTC.

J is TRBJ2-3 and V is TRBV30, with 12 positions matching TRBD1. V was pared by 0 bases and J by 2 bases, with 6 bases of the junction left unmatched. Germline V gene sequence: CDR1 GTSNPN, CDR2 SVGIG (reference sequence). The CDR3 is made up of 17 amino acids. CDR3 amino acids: CAWSVLVGQGATDTQYF. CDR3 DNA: TGTGCCTGGAGTGTACTAGTGGGACAGGGGGCCACAGATACGCAGTATTTT.

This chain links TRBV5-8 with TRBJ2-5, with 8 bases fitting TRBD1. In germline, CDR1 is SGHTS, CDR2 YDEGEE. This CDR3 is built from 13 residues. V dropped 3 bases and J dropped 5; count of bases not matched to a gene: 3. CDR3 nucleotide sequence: TGTGCCAGCAGCTGGAACAGGGGGGAGACCCAGTACTTC. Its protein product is CASSWNRGETQYF.

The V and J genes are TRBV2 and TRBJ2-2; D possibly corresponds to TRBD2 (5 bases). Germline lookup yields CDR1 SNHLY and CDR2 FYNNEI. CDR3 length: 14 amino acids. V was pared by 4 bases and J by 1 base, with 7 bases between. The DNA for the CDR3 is TGTGCCAGCAGTGGGGCGGGGAACACCGGGGAGCTGTTTTTT. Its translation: CASSGAGNTGELFF.

The CDR3 DNA reads TGCGCCAGCAGCTTGGTGGGGGCCAACACCGGGGAGCTGTTTTTT. It encodes CASSLVGANTGELFF. The V gene is TRBV5-1, the J gene TRBJ2-2, with a possible D match to TRBD1 (6 bases). The CDR3 covers 15 residues. Germline assignment: CDR1 SGHRS and CDR2 YFSETQ. The V end was cut by 0 bases, the J end by 2 bases, with 8 bases between.

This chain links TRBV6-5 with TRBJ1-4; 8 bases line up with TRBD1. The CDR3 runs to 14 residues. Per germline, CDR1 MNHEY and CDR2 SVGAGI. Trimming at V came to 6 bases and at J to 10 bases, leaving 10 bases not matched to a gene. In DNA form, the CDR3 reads TGTGCCAGCAGCATTACGACAGGGGACGGAAAACTGTTTTTT. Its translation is CASSITTGDGKLFF.

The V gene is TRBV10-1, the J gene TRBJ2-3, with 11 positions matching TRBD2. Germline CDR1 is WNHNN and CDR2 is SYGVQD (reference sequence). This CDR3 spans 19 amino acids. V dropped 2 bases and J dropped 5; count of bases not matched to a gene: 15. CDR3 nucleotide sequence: TGCGCCAGCAGTGAGACTAGCGGGGGAGGAACTACCCTTGTAGATACGCAGTATTTT. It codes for CASSETSGGGTTLVDTQYF.

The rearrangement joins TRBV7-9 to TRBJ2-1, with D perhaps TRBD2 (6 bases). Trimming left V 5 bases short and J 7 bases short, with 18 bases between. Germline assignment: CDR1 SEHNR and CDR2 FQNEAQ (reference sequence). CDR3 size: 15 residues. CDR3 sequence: CASSPRLASNNEQFF. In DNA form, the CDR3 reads TGTGCCAGCAGCCCCCGGCTAGCGTCTAATAATGAGCAGTTCTTC.

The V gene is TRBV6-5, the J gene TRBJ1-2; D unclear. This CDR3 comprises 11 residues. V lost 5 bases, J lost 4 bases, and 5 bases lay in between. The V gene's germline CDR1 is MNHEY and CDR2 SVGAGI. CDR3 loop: CASSTGYGYTF. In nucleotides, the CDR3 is TGTGCCAGCAGTACTGGCTATGGCTACACCTTC.

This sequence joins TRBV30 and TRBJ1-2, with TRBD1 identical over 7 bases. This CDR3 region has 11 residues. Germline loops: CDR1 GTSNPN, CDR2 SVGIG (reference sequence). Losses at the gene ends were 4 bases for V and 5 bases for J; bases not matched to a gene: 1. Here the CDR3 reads CAWNRGYGYTF. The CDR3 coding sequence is TGTGCCTGGAACAGGGGATATGGCTACACCTTC.

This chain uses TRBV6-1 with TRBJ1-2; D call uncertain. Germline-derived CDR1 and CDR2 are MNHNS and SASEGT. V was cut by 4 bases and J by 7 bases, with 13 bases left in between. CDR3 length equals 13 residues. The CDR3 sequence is CASSVPGRSGYTF. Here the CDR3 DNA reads TGTGCCAGCAGTGTCCCGGGGAGATCTGGCTACACCTTC.

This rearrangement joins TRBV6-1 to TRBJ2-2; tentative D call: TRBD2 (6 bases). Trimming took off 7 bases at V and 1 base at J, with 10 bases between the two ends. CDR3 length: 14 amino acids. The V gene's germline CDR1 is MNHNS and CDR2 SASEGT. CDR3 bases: TGTGCCAGCATCAGGCGGGGGAACACCGGGGAGCTGTTTTTT. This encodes CASIRRGNTGELFF.

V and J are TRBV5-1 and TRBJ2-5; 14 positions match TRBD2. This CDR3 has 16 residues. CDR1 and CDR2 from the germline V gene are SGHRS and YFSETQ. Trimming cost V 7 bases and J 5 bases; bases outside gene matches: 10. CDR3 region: CASRTTSGRAGETQYF. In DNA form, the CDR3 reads TGCGCCAGCCGGACGACTAGCGGGAGGGCCGGGGAGACCCAGTACTTC.

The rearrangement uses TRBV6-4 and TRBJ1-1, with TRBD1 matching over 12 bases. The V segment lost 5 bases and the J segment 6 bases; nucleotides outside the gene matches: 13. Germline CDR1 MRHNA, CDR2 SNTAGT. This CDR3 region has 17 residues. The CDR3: CASSSTGTGGMVAEAFF. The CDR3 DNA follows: TGTGCCAGCAGTTCTACCGGGACAGGGGGCATGGTGGCTGAAGCTTTCTTT.

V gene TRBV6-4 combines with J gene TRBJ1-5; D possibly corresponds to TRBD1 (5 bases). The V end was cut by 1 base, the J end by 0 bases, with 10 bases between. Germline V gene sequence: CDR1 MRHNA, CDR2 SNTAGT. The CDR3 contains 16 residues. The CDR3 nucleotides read TGTGCCAGCAGTGACTACCAGGGCTATAGCAATCAGCCCCAGCATTTT. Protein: CASSDYQGYSNQPQHF.

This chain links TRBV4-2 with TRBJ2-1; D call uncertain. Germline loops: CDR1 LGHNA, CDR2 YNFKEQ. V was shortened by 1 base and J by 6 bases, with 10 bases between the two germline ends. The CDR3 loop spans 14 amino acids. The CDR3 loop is CASSQAWLVNEQFF. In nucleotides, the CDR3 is TGTGCCAGCAGCCAAGCGTGGCTAGTCAATGAGCAGTTCTTC.

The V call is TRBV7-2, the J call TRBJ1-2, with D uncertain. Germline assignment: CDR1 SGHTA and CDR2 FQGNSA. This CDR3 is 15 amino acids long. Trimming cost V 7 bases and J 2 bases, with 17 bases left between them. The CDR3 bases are TGTGCCAGCACCCTATCGAGGGATAGGAACTATGGCTACACCTTC. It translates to CASTLSRDRNYGYTF.